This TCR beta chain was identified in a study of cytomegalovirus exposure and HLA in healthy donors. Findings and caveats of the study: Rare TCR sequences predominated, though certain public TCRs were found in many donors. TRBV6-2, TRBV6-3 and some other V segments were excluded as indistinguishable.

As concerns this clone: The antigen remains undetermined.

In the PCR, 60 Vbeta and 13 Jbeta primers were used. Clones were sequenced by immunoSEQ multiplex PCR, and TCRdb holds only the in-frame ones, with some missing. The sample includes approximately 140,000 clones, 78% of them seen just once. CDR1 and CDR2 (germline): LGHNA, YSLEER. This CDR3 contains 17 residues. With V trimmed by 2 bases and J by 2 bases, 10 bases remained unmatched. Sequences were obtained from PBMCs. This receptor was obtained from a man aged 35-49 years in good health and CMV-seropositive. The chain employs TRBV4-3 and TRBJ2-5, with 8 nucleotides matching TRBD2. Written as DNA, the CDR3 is TGCGCCAGCAGCCAACTCTTAGCGGGACCAGGGCAAGAGACCCAGTACTTC. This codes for CASSQLLAGPGQETQYF.